The clone carrying this TCR beta chain was counted a few times. Its antigen is undetermined. Extraction and reverse transcription of RNA yielded cDNA as the sequencing template. Produced via immunoSEQ multiplex PCR; TCRdb's table is partial and in-frame only. The repertoire holds hundreds of thousands of clones, with more than 45% as singletons. Noted treatment: oral pan-JAK inhibitor, 5-10 mg twice daily. V was clipped by 8 bases and J by 4 bases; unmatched bases: 10. Per germline, CDR1 MGHRA and CDR2 YSYEKL. This CDR3 has 14 residues. This specimen belongs to a study of CD8+ T cells in alopecia areata. At the level of the study: Patients received oral tofacitinib, 5 to 10 mg twice daily, for moderate-to-severe alopecia areata.

Study outcomes and limitations: In scalp samples, resident alphabeta T cells of normal skin are also sequenced. Scalp clonality and expanded CD8+ clones among the top 100 fell significantly with tofacitinib.

The V gene is TRBV4-1, the J gene TRBJ1-2; 7 bases match TRBD1. The specimen comprised CD4+ T cells sorted from blood, sampled at week 24, from a patient treated with tofacitinib. This sequence originates from a human donor with alopecia areata. The CDR3 nucleotides are TGCGCCAGCCACCTAACAGGGGTGGGCTATGGCTACACCTTC. Translated: CASHLTGVGYGYTF.